The clone carrying this T cell receptor (beta chain) occurred once. The antigen is unknown. This entry is derived from a study of OX40 agonist ivuxolimab in advanced cancers. Across the study: Three patients showed partial responses: one hepatocellular carcinoma and two cutaneous melanoma cases. Study results and caveats: Average numbers of expanded clones were greater in CD8+ T cells than in CD4+. It was also the case that some nonresponders had low normalized T-cell clonal expansion.

Clones were sequenced by immunoSEQ multiplex PCR, and TCRdb holds only the in-frame ones, with some missing. The sample yields some 16,000 clones, approximately 86% seen once. The source was CD4+ or CD8+ T cells sorted from blood, collected in a trial of the OX40 agonist ivuxolimab. The receptor's source is an adult with an advanced solid tumor such as melanoma, head and neck, liver or kidney cancer.

This chain's CDR3 is CASTPAPVGPYEQYF. Written as DNA, the CDR3 is TGTGCCAGCACCCCAGCGCCGGTAGGGCCCTACGAGCAGTACTTC. The J gene is TRBJ2-7, the V gene TRBV11-2; the D is unclear. CDR1 and CDR2 (germline): SGHAT, FQNNGV. With 7 bases removed from V and 2 bases from J, the gap between germline ends came to 18 bases. The CDR3 length is 15 residues.